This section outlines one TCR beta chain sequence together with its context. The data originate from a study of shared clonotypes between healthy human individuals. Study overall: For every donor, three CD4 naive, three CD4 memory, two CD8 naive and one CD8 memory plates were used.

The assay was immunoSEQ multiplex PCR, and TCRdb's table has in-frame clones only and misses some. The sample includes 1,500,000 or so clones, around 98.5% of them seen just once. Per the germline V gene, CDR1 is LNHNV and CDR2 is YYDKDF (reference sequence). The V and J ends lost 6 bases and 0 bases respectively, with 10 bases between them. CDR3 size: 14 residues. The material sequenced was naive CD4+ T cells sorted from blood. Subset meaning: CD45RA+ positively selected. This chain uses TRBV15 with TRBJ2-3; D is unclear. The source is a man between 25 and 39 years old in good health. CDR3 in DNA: TGTGCCACCAGGGTCCTGGCTAGCACAGATACGCAGTATTTT. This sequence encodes CATRVLASTDTQYF.